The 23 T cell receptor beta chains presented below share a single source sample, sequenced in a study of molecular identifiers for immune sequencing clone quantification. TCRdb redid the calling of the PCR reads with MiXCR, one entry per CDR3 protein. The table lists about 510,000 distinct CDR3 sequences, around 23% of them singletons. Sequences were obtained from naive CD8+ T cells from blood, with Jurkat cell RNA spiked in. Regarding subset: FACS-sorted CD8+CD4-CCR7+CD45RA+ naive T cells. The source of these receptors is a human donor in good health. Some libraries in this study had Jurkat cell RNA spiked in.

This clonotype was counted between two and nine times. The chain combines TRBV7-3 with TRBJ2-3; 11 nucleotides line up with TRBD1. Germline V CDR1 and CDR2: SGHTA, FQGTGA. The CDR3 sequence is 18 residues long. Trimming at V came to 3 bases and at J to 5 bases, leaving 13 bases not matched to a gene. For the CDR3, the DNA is TGTGCCAGCAGCTTGATCTCTGGGGACAGGGGGAGAGGAGATACGCAGTATTTT. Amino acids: CASSLISGDRGRGDTQYF. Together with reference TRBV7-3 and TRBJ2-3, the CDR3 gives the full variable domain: GAGVSQTPSNKVTEKGKYVELRCDPISGHTALYWYRQSLGQGPEFLIYFQGTGAADDSGLPNDRFFAVRPEGSVSTLKIQRTERGDSAVYLCASSLISGDRGRGDTQYFGPGTRLTVL.

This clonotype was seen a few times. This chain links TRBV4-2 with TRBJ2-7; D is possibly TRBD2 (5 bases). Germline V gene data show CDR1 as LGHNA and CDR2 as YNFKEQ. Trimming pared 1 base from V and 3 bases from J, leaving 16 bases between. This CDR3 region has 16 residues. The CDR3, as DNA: TGTGCCAGCAGCCAAGCCAAGAATACAGCGGTCTACGAGCAGTACTTC. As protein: CASSQAKNTAVYEQYF.

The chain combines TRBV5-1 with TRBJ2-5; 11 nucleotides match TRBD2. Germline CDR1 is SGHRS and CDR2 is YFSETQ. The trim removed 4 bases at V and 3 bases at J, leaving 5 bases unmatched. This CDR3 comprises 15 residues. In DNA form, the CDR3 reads TGCGCCAGCAGCGGTAGCGGGGGGGCGGAAGAGACCCAGTACTTC. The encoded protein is CASSGSGGAEETQYF. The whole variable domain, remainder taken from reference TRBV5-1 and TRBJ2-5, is KAGVTQTPRYLIKTRGQQVTLSCSPISGHRSVSWYQQTPGQGLQFLFEYFSETQRNKGNFPGRFSGRQFSNSRSEMNVSTLELGDSALYLCASSGSGGAEETQYFGPGTRLLVL.

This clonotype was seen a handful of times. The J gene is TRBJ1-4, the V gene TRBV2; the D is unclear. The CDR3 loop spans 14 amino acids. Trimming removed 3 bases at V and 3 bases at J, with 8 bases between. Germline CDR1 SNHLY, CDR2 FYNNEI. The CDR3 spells CASSDGFANEKLFF. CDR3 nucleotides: TGTGCCAGCAGTGATGGGTTCGCTAATGAAAAACTGTTTTTT.

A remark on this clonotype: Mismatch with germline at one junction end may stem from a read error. As DNA, the CDR3 is TGTGCCAGCGGCTTCGGGGACAGCACCTACGAGCAGTACTTC. It specifies CASGFGDSTYEQYF. The chain has TRBV11-2 and TRBJ2-7; 7 nucleotides match TRBD1. The CDR3 consists of 14 residues. Germline V gene lookup returns CDR1 SGHAT and CDR2 FQNNGV. The entire variable domain, with the rest obtained from reference TRBV11-2 and TRBJ2-7, is as follows: EAGVAQSPRYKIIEKRQSVAFWCNPISGHATLYWYQQILGQGPKLLIQFQNNGVVDDSQLPKDRFSAERLKGVDSTLKIQPAKLEDSAVYLCASGFGDSTYEQYFGPGTRLTVT.

The CDR3 DNA reads as TGCGCCAGCAGCCAAAGAGACGGAAACATTCAGTACTTC. Its protein product is CASSQRDGNIQYF. The V gene is TRBV4-3, the J gene TRBJ2-4; D gene ambiguous. This CDR3 is 13 amino acids long. The V end was cut by 2 bases, the J end by 6 bases, with 8 bases between. CDR1 is LGHNA, CDR2 YSLEER, per germline.

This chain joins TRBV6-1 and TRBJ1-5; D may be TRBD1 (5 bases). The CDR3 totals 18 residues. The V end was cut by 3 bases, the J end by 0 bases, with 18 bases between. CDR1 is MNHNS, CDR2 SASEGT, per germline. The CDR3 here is CASSEDTKRGYSNQPQHF. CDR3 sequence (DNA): TGTGCCAGCAGTGAGGACACCAAAAGGGGCTATAGCAATCAGCCCCAGCATTTT.

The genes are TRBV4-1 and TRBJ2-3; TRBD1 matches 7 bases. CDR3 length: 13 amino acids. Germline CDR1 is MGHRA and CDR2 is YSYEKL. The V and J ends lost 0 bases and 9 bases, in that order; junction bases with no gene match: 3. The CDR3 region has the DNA TGCGCCAGCAGCCAAGATCAGGGGGAGACGCAGTATTTT. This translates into CASSQDQGETQYF.

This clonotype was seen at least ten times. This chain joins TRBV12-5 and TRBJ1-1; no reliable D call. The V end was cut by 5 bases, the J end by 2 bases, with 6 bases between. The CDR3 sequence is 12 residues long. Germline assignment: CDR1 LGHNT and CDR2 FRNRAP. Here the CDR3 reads CASGPSNTEAFF. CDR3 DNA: TGTGCTAGTGGTCCCTCCAACACTGAAGCTTTCTTT.

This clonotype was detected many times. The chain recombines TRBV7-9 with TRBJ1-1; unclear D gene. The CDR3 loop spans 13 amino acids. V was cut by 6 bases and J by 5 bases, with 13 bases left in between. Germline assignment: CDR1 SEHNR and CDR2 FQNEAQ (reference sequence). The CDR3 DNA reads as TGTGCCAGCAGTCCGGACCCGGGGACTGAAGCTTTCTTT. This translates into CASSPDPGTEAFF.

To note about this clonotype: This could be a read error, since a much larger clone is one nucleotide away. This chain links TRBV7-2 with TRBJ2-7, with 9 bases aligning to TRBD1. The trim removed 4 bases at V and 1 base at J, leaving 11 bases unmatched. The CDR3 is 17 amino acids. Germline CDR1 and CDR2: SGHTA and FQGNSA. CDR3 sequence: CASSSLPRDRASYEQYF. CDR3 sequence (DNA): TGTGCCAGCAGCTCATTGCCCCGGGACAGGGCATCCTACGAGCAGTACTTC.

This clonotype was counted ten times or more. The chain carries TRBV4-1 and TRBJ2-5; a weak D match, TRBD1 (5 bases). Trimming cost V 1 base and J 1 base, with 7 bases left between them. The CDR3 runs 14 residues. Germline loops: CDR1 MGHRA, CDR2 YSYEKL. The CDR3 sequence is CASSQAGLQETQYF. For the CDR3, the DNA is TGCGCCAGCAGCCAAGCAGGGCTCCAAGAGACCCAGTACTTC.

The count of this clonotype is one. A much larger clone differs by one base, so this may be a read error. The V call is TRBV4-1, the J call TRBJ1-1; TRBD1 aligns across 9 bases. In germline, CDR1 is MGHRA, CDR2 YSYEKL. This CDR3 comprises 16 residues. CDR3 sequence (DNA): TGCGCCAGCAGCGAGGACAGGGGACGGATTGGTACTGAAGCTTGCTTT. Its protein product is CASSEDRGRIGTEACF.

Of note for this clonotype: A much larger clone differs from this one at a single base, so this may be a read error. CDR3 sequence: CASSYGFYTDTQYF. CDR3 nucleotides: TGCGCCAGCAGCTATGGATTTTACACAGATACGCAGTATTTT. V gene TRBV4-1 combines with J gene TRBJ2-3; D remains unclear. Germline V lookup: CDR1 MGHRA, CDR2 YSYEKL. This CDR3 region has 14 residues. V was shortened by 5 bases and J by 2 bases, with 11 bases between the two germline ends.

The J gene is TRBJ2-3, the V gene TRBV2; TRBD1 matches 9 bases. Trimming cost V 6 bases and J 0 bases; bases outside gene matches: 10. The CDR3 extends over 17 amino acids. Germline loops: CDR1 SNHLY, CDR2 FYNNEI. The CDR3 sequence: CASRKRQGDSSTDTQYF. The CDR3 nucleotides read TGTGCCAGCAGGAAGAGACAGGGGGATTCTAGCACAGATACGCAGTATTTT.

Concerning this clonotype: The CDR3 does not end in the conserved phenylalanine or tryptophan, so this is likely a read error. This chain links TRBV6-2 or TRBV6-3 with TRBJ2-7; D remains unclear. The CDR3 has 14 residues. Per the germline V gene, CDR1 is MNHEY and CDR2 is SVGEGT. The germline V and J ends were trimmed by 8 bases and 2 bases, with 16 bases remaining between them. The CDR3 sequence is CASAVDVSPYEQYL. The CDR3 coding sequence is TGTGCCAGCGCCGTAGACGTCTCCCCCTACGAGCAGTACTTG.

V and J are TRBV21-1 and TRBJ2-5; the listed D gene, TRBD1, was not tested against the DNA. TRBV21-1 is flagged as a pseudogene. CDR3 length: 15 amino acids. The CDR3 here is CASSRVWAPENSQYF. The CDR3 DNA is TGTGCCAGCAGCAGAGTTTGGGCCCCCGAAAATTCCCAGTACTTC.

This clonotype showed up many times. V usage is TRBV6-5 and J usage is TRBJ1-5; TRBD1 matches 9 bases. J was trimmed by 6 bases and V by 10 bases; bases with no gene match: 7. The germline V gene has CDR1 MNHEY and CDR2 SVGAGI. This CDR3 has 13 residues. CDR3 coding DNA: TGTGCCACGGGAACAGGGGGCCTTCAGCCCCAGCATTTT. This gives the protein CATGTGGLQPQHF.

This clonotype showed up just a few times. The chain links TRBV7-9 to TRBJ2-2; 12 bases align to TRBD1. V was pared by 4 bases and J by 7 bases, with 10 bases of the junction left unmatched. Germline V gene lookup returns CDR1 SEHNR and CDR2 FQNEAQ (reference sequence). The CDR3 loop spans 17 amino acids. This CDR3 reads CASSSPGTGGLIGELFF. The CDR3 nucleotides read TGTGCCAGCAGCTCCCCCGGGACAGGGGGCTTGATCGGGGAGCTGTTTTTT.

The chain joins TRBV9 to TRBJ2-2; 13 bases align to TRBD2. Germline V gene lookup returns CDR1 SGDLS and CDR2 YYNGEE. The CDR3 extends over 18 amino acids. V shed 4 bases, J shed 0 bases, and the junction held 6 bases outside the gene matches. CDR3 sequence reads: CASSTTGTSGTNTGELFF. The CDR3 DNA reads TGTGCCAGCAGCACGACAGGGACTAGCGGGACGAACACCGGGGAGCTGTTTTTT.

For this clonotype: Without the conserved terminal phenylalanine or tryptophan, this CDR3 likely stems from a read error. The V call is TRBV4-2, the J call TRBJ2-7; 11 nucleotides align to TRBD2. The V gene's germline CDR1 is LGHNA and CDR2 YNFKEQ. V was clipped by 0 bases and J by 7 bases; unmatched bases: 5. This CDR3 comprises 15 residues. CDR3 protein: CASSQELAGGPEQYL. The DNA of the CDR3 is TGTGCCAGCAGCCAAGAGTTAGCGGGAGGGCCTGAGCAGTACCTC.

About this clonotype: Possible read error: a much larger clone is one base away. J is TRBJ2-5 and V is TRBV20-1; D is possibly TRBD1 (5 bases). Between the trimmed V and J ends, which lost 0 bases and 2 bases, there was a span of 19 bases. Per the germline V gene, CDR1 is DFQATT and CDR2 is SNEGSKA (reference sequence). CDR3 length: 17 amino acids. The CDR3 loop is CSARDYVEQGLQETQYF. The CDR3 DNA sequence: TGCAGTGCTAGAGATTACGTGGAGCAGGGCTTACAAGAGACCCAGTACTTC.

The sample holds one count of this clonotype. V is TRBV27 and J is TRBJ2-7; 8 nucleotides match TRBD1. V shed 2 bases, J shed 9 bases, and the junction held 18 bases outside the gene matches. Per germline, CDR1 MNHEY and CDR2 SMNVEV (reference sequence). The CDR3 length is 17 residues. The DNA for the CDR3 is TGTGCCAGCAGTTTAAAGGGCGGGCAGGGGGCTTTCTATGGGCAGTACTTC. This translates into CASSLKGGQGAFYGQYF.